The 9 T cell receptor beta chains given below trace back to one sample, sequenced in a study of OX40 agonist ivuxolimab in advanced cancers. TCRdb keeps only in-frame clones here, not all; method: immunoSEQ multiplex PCR. The table lists roughly 64,000 clones, roughly four fifths of them singletons. The sequenced sample was CD4+ or CD8+ T cells sorted from blood, obtained in a trial of the OX40 agonist ivuxolimab. The receptors stem from an adult with an advanced solid tumor such as melanoma, head and neck, liver or kidney cancer.

The chain joins TRBV19 to TRBJ2-7; 8 bases align to TRBD1. CDR1 is LNHDA, CDR2 SQIVND, per germline (reference sequence). The junction had 2 bases not matched to a gene; V was cut back by 1 base and J by 6 bases. The CDR3 consists of 13 residues. The DNA for the CDR3 is TGTGCCAGTAGTATAGGACAGGGGTTCGAGCAGTACTTC. This encodes CASSIGQGFEQYF.

The gene calls are TRBV5-5 and TRBJ1-6; D remains unclear. The germline gives CDR1 SGHKS, CDR2 YYEKEE (reference sequence). The CDR3 has 13 amino acids. V shed 1 base and J shed 2 bases, with 1 base lying between them. The CDR3 nucleotides are TGTGCCAGCAGCTTGCCCTATAATTCACCCCTCCACTTT. Its protein product is CASSLPYNSPLHF.

V usage is TRBV25-1 and J usage is TRBJ2-1, with no clear D. Germline loops: CDR1 MGHDK, CDR2 SYGVNS. Trimming removed 3 bases from V and 9 bases from J, with 6 bases in between. The CDR3 consists of 11 residues. For the CDR3, the DNA is TGTGCCAGCAGTGATCGACTTGAGCAGTTCTTC. Protein: CASSDRLEQFF.

The chain recombines TRBV6-5 with TRBJ1-1; possible D gene TRBD1, 6 bases. Germline values: CDR1 MNHEY, CDR2 SVGAGI. There are 16 residues in the CDR3. V dropped 2 bases and J dropped 1 base, with 14 bases sitting between them. The CDR3 sequence is CASSYGVWTENTEAFF. The CDR3 coding sequence is TGTGCCAGCAGTTACGGCGTATGGACAGAGAACACTGAAGCTTTCTTT.

This sequence joins TRBV11-1 and TRBJ1-2; maybe TRBD1 (5 bases). The CDR3 covers 17 residues. CDR1 and CDR2 from the germline V gene are SGHAT and FQDESV (reference sequence). The germline V and J ends were trimmed by 5 bases and 5 bases, with 24 bases remaining between them. In nucleotides, the CDR3 is TGTGCCAGCAGCGGAATCTATGCGGGCAGCAGGGAGTATGGCTACACCTTC. This encodes CASSGIYAGSREYGYTF.

This clone was counted once. V and J are TRBV11-2 and TRBJ2-1, with 9 bases that match TRBD2. The CDR3 covers 16 residues. V lost 7 bases and J lost 9; bases outside the gene matches: 16. Looked up from germline, CDR1 is SGHAT and CDR2 is FQNNGV. CDR3 sequence reads: CASTTAELAGKGEQFF. In DNA, the CDR3 is TGTGCCAGCACCACTGCGGAGCTAGCGGGAAAGGGTGAGCAGTTCTTC.

This clone came up once. This chain links TRBV2 with TRBJ1-4; D not resolved. The CDR3 spans 13 residues. V gave up 3 bases and J gave up 8 bases, with 10 bases separating them. Germline-derived CDR1 and CDR2 are SNHLY and FYNNEI. CDR3 loop: CASSDPQGEKLFF. Here the CDR3 DNA reads TGTGCCAGCAGTGATCCCCAAGGGGAAAAACTGTTTTTT.

V and J are TRBV10-3 and TRBJ2-3; unclear D gene. The CDR3 covers 15 residues. V was cut by 0 bases and J by 3 bases, with 10 bases left in between. CDR1 ENHRY and CDR2 SYGVKD come from the germline V gene. The CDR3 nucleotides read TGTGCCATCAGTGAGTCGTATAGAATTACAGATACGCAGTATTTT. Translated: CAISESYRITDTQYF.

DNA for the CDR3: TGCGCCAGCAGCGGGGGTCCTATCGCTGAAGCTTTCTTT. It translates to CASSGGPIAEAFF. V gene TRBV5-1 combines with J gene TRBJ1-1; D possibly corresponds to TRBD1 (5 bases). Looked up from germline, CDR1 is SGHRS and CDR2 is YFSETQ. With 4 bases removed from V and 6 bases from J, the gap between germline ends came to 13 bases. The CDR3 extends over 13 amino acids.